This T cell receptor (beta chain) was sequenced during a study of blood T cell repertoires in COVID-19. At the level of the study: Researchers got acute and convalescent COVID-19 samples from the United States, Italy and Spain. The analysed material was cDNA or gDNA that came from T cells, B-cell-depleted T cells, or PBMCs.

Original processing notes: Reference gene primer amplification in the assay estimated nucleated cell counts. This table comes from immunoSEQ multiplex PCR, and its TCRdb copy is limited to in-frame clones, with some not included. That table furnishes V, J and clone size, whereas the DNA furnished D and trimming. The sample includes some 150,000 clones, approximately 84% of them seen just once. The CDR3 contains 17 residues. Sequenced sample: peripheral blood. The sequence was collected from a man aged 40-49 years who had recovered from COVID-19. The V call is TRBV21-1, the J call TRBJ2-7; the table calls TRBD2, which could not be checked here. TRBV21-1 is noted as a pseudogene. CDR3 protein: CASSNWSEGPSSYEQYF. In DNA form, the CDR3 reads TGTGCCAGCAGCAATTGGTCCGAGGGCCCTAGCTCCTACGAGCAGTACTTC.